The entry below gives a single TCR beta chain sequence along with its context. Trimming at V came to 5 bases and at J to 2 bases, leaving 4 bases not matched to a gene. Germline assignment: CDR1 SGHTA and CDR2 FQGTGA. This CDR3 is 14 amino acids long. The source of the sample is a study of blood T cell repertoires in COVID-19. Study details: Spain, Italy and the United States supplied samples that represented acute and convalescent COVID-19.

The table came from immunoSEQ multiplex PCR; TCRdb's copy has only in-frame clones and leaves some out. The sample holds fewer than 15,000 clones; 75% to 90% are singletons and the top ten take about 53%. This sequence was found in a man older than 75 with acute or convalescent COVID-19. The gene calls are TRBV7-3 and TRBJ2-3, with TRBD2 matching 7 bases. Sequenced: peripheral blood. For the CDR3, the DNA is TGTGCCAGCAGCCCCACTAGCGCCACAGATACGCAGTATTTT. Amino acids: CASSPTSATDTQYF.